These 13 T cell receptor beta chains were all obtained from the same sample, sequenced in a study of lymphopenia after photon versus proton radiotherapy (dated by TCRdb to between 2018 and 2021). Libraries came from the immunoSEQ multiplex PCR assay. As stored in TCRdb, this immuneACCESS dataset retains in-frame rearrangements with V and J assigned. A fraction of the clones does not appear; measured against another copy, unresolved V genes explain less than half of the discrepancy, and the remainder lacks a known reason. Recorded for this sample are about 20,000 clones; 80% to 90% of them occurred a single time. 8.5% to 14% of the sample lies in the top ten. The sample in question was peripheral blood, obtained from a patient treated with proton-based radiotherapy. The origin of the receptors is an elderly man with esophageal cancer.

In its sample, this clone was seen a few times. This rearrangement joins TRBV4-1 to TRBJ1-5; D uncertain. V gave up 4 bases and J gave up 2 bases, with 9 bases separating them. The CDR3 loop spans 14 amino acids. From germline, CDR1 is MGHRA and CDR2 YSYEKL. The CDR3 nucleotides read TGCGCCAGCAGCCGGTCTATGGGCAATCAGCCCCAGCATTTT. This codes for CASSRSMGNQPQHF.

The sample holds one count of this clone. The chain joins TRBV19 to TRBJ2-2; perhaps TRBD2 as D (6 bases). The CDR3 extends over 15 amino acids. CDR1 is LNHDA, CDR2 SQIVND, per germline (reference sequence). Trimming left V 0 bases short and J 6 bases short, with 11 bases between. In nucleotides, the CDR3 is TGTGCCAGTAGTATAGATTCATGGGGGGCCGGGGAGCTGTTTTTT. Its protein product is CASSIDSWGAGELFF.

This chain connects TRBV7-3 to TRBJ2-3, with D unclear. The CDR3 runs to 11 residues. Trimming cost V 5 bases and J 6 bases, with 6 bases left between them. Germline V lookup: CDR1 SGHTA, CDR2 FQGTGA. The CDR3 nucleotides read TGTGCCAGCAGCGCGACCGATACGCAGTATTTT. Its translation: CASSATDTQYF.

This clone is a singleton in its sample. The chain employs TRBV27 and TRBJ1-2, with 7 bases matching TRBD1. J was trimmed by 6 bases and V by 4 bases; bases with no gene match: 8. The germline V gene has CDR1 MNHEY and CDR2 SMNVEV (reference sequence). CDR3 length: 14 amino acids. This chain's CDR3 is CASSYRDSRNGYTF. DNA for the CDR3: TGTGCCAGCAGTTACCGGGACAGCAGGAATGGCTACACCTTC.

CDR3 sequence (DNA): TGCGCCAGCAGCCAAAGGACAGCAAACAATGAGCAGTTCTTC. Translating it yields CASSQRTANNEQFF. This chain links TRBV4-3 with TRBJ2-1, with D perhaps TRBD1 (6 bases). Germline lookup yields CDR1 LGHNA and CDR2 YSLEER. The CDR3 contains 14 residues. Trimming shortened V by 2 bases and J by 5 bases, and 10 bases separated the two germline ends.

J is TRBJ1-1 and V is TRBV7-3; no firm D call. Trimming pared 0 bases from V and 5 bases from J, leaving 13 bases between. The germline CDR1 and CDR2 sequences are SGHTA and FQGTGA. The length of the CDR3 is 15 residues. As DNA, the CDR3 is TGTGCCAGCAGCTTAACAGGGTGGGAAGGGACTGAAGCTTTCTTT. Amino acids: CASSLTGWEGTEAFF.

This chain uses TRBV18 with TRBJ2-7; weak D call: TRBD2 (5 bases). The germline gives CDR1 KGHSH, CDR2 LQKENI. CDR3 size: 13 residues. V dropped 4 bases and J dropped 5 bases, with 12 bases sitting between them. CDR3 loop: CASSRRGLDEQYF. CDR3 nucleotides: TGTGCCAGCTCACGTAGAGGGTTGGACGAGCAGTACTTC.

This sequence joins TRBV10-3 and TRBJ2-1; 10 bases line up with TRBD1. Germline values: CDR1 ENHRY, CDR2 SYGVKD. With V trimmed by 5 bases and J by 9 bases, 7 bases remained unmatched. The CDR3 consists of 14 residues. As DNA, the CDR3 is TGTGCCATCAGTTTAACCGGGACAGGGGTTGAGCAGTTCTTC. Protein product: CAISLTGTGVEQFF.

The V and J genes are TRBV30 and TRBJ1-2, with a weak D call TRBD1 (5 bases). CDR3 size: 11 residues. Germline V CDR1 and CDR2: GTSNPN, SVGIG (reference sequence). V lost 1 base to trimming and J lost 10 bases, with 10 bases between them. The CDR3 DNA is TGTGCCTGGAGTGGGGGACGCGTCTACACCTTC. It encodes CAWSGGRVYTF.

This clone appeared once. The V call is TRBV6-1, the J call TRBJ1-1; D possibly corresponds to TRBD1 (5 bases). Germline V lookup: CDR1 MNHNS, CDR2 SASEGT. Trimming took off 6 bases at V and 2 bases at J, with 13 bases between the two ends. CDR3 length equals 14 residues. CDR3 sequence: CASRYDQGNTEAFF. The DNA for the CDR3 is TGTGCCAGCAGGTACGATCAGGGAAACACTGAAGCTTTCTTT.

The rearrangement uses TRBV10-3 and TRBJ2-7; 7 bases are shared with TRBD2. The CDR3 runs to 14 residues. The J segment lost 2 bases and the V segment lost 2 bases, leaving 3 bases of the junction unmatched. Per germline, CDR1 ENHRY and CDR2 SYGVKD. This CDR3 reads CAISELAAAYEQYF. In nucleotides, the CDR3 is TGTGCCATCAGTGAGCTAGCGGCAGCCTACGAGCAGTACTTC.

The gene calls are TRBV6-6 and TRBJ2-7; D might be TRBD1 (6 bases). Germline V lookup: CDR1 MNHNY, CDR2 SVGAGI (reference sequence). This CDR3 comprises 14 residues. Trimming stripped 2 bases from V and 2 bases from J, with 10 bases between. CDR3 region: CASSYGTTTYEQYF. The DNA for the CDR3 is TGTGCCAGCAGTTACGGGACAACTACCTACGAGCAGTACTTC.

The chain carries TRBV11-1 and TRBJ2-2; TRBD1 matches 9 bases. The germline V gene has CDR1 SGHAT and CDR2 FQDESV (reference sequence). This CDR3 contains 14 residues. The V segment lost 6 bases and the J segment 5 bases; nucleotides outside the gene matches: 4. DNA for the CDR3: TGTGCCAGCAGATGGGACAGGGCAACCGGGGAGCTGTTTTTT. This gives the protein CASRWDRATGELFF.